A selection of T cell receptor beta chains follows, all from one sample in a study of tumor-infiltrating lymphocytes in localized non-small cell lung cancer. Only in-frame clones appear in the TCRdb table, and some are missing; sequencing was by immunoSEQ multiplex PCR. In the table there are about 3,300 clones, approximately 40% of which are singletons. The sequenced material came from uninvolved lung tissue not adjacent to the tumor. The receptors come from a human donor with non-small cell lung cancer. Each CDR3 is given without its conserved first and last residue.

v_call cdr3_aa
TRBV30 AWSRRESGNTIY
TRBV29-1 SVKSPGQGTGELF
TRBV28 ASLRADTQY
TRBV20-1 SARFGEQY
TRBV4-3 ASSQDLSGLPETGEQY
TRBV7-2 ASSLDRQGEAF
TRBV19 ASSLGQGGVEQF
TRBV30 AWSPRTSGTTGEQY
TRBV29-1 SVGTGGTGELF
TRBV5-1 ASSPWGGQGRGYT
TRBV5-1 ASSLGQRGNYGYT
TRBV7-9 ASSMTGDAGELF
TRBV10-2 ASSPSYEQY
TRBV30 AWSRGTGVWTEAF
TRBV14 ASSQGVTYGYT
TRBV30 AWSGRAGELF
TRBV4-2 ASSQESHQTEAF
TRBV28 ASSPPPGRSNYGYT
TRBV7-8 ASSPLARYEQF
TRBV28 ASSSPGQAVNEKLF
TRBV6-5 ASSYSGRGEHGYT
TRBV4-1 ASSPENDPRNIQY
TRBV9 ASSPDRGGYGYT
TRBV19 ASSPNVGYEQY
TRBV19 ASSTRSEVYGYT
TRBV30 AQSPRDQTEAF
TRBV19 ASSIIAGRNEQF
TRBV18 ASSGVDTQY
TRBV28 ASSSGPYSNQPQH